The source of this T cell receptor beta chain is a study of T-cell reconstitution after alpha-beta-depleted transplantation in children. This CDR3 is built from 17 residues. Trimming left V 0 bases short and J 4 bases short, with 17 bases between. The V gene's germline CDR1 is MNHNS and CDR2 SASEGT. Unique molecular identifiers tagged the TCRbeta library. TCRdb reanalysed the PCR reads using MiXCR and keeps one entry per CDR3 protein. Of approximately 500,000 distinct CDR3 sequences detected, over 20% appear once; the ten largest clones hold about 35%. The rearrangement uses TRBV6-1 and TRBJ2-3; the D gene could be TRBD1 or TRBD2 (5 bases each). The source is a boy younger than two with Wiskott-Aldrich syndrome, due to receive a stem cell transplant. This material consisted of PBMCs, taken before TCRalphabeta/CD19-depleted stem cell transplant. CDR3 sequence reads: CASSEAMGRGTADTQYF. DNA for the CDR3: TGTGCCAGCAGTGAAGCTATGGGACGGGGTACGGCAGATACGCAGTATTTT.